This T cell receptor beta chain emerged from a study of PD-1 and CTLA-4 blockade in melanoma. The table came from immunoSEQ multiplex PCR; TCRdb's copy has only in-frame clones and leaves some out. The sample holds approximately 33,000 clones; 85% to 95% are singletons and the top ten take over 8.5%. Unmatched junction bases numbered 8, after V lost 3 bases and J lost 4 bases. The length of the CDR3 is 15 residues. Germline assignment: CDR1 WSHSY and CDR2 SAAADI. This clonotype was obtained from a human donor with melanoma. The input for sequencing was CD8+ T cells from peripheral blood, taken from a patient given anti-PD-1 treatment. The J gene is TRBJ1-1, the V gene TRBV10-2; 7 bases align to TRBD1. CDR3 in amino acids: CASSDPTGKTTEAFF. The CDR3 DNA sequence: TGCGCCAGCAGTGACCCGACAGGGAAGACCACTGAAGCTTTCTTT.